This TCR beta chain was profiled in a study of chemoradiotherapy in HPV16-positive cancers. Study-level points and caveats: During treatment, candidate HPV-specific clones and E7-related motifs expanded in tumor.

Produced via immunoSEQ multiplex PCR; TCRdb's table is partial and in-frame only. The profile shows several thousand clones, approximately 90% of them singletons. A few counts support this clone. The antigen is not known. Trimming removed 3 bases from V and 1 base from J, with 9 bases in between. The germline V gene encodes CDR1 SEHNR and CDR2 FQNEAQ (reference sequence). This CDR3 region has 15 residues. J is TRBJ2-2 and V is TRBV7-9; D perhaps matches TRBD1 (5 bases). The sequence was collected from a human donor with HPV-associated anogenital cancer. The source material was blood, sampled from a patient who underwent chemoradiotherapy. CDR3 in amino acids: CASSFWQGNTGELFF. CDR3 nucleotides: TGTGCCAGCAGCTTTTGGCAGGGGAACACCGGGGAGCTGTTTTTT.